This T cell receptor beta chain was sequenced for a study of Graves' ophthalmopathy and Graves' hyperthyroidism. Study-level findings and limits: Blood also contained most of the expanded thyroid clonotypes above 0.001 frequency.

This clonotype was found a few times. The antigen remains undetermined. Amplification targeted the TCR beta CDR3 regions, with RNA transcripts as the source material. RT-PCR in the first round used HTBI primers; a second-round multiplex PCR followed. TCRdb passed the multiplex PCR reads through MiXCR, listing each CDR3 protein once. The sample shows around 1,000,000 distinct CDR3 sequences, roughly 35% of them seen only once. Losses at the gene ends were 3 bases for V and 6 bases for J; bases not matched to a gene: 9. The CDR3 loop spans 14 amino acids. Germline CDR1 and CDR2: SGHDT and YYEEEE. The receptor's source is an adult man with Graves' hyperthyroidism. Material: peripheral blood or thyroid tissue (not recorded which). V usage is TRBV5-6 and J usage is TRBJ2-7, with 7 positions matching TRBD2. The CDR3 here is CASSSAGGSSEQYF. The CDR3, as DNA: TGTGCCAGCAGCTCAGCCGGCGGGAGTTCCGAGCAGTACTTC.